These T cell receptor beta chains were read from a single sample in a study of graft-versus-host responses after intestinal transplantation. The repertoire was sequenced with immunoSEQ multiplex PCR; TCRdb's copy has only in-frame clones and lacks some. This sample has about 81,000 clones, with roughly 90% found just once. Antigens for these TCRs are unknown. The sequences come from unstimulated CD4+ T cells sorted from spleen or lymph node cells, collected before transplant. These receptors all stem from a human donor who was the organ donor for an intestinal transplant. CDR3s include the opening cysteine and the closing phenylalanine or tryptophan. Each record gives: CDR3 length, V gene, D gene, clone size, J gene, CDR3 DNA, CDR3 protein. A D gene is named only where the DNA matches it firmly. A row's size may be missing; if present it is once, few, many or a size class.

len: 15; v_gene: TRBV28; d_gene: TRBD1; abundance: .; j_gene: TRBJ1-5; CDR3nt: TGTGCCAGCACCGGACAGGGCCCCAGCAATCAGCCCCAGCATTTT; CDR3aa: CASTGQGPSNQPQHF
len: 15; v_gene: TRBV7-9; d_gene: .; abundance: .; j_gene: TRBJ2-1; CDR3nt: TGTGCCAGCAGTCAGGCGGCCAGGGTTTACAATGAGCAGTTCTTC; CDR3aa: CASSQAARVYNEQFF
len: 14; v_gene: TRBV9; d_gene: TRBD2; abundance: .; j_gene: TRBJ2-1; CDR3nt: TGTGCCAGCAGCGTAGCTACGTGGGGGGGGGAGCAGTTCTTC; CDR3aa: CASSVATWGGEQFF
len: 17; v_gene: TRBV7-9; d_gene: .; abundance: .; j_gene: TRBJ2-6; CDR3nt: TGTGCCAGCAGCGTTCAGGGTAAATTATCTGGGGCCAACGTCCTGACTTTC; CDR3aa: CASSVQGKLSGANVLTF
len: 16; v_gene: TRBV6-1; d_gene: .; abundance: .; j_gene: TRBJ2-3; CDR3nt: TGTGCCAGCAGTGGGCGGGCTATCACTAGCACAGATACGCAGTATTTT; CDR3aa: CASSGRAITSTDTQYF
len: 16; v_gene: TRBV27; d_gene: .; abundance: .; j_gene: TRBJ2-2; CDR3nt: TGTGCCAGCAGTTTGTTCGGAGGGGGGGGGACCGGGGAGCTGTTTTTT; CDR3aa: CASSLFGGGGTGELFF
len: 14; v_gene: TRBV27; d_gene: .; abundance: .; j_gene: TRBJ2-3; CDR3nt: TGTGCCAGCAGAGTCCACCCGGGCACAGATACGCAGTATTTT; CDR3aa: CASRVHPGTDTQYF
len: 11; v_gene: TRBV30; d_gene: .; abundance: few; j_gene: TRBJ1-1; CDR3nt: TGTGCCTGGATTTCCGGGGCTGAAGCTTTCTTT; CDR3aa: CAWISGAEAFF
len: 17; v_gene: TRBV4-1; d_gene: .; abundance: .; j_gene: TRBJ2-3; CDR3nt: TGCGCCAGCAGCCAGGAAACTGCAGGGGATCGTGGCGGTACGCAGTATTTT; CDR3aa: CASSQETAGDRGGTQYF
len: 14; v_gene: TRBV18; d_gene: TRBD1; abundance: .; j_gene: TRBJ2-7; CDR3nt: TGTGCCAGCTCACCCGGGACAGGGGTCCACGAGCAGTACTTC; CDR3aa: CASSPGTGVHEQYF
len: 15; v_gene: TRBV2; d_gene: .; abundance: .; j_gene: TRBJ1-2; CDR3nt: TGTGCCAGCAGTGAAGGAGGGGGGGATTACTATGGCTACACCTTC; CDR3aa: CASSEGGGDYYGYTF
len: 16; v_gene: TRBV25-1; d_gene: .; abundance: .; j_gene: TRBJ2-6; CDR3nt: TGTGCCAGCAGTGAGTTAACAGTGTCTGGGGCCAACGTCCTGACTTTC; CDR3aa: CASSELTVSGANVLTF
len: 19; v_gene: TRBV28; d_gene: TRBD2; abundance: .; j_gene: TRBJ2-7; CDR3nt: TGTGCCAGCAACCACCCTGGACTAGCGGGACGGAGAGTAGCTTACGAGCAGTACTTC; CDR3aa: CASNHPGLAGRRVAYEQYF
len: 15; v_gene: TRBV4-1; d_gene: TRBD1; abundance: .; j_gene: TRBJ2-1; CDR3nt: TGCGCCAGCAGCCTCCTCGGGACAGGGGTCAATGAGCAGTTCTTC; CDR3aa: CASSLLGTGVNEQFF
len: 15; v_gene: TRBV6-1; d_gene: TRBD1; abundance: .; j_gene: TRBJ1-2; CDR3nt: TGTGCCAGCCGGGACAGGGGAGGAGTAGGCTATGGCTACACCTTC; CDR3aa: CASRDRGGVGYGYTF
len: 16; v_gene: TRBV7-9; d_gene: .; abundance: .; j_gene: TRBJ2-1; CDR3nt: TGTGCCAGCACCCCAAACTCAGGCTACTCCTACAATGAGCAGTTCTTC; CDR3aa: CASTPNSGYSYNEQFF
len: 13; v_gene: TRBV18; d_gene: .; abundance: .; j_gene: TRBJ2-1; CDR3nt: TGTGCCAGCTCACCCTCCACGGACAATGAGCAGTTCTTC; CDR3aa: CASSPSTDNEQFF
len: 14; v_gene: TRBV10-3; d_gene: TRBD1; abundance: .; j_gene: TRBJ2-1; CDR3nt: TGTGCCATAAGCCGGGACAGGATCGACAATGAGCAGTTCTTC; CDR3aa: CAISRDRIDNEQFF
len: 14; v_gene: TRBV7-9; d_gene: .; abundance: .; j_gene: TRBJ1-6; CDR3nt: TGTGCCAGCAGCTTATTTGCGTATAATTCACCCCTCCACTTT; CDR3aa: CASSLFAYNSPLHF
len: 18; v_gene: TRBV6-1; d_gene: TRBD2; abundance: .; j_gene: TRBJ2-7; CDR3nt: TGTGCCAGCAGTGAAGCTAGACCAAGCGGGAGGGCCTTCTACGAGCAGTACTTC; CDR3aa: CASSEARPSGRAFYEQYF
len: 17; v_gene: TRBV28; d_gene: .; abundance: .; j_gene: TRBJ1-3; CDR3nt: TGTGCCAGCAGTTTATTTAGTCGTGCTTCCTCTGGAAACACCATATATTTT; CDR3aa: CASSLFSRASSGNTIYF
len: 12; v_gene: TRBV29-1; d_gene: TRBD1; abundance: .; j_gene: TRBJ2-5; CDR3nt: TGCAGCTTTCGGACAGGGGGAGAGACCCAGTACTTC; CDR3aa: CSFRTGGETQYF
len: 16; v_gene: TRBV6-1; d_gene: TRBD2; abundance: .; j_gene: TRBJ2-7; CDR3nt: TGTGCCAGCAGTGAGGGGACTAGCGGAATCATCTACGAGCAGTACTTC; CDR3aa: CASSEGTSGIIYEQYF
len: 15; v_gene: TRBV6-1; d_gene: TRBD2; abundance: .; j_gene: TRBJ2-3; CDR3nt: TGTGCCAGCAGTGGGACTAGGTTTTCTGCAGATACGCAGTATTTT; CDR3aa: CASSGTRFSADTQYF
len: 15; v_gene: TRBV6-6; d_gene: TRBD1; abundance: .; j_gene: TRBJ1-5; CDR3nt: TGTGCCAGCAGTTACCGGGACAGGGGCAATCAGCCCCAGCATTTT; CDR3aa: CASSYRDRGNQPQHF
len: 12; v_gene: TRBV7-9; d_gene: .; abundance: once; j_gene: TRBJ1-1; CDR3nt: TGTGCCAGCAGCTTAATAGACAGGGAAGCTTTCTTT; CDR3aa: CASSLIDREAFF
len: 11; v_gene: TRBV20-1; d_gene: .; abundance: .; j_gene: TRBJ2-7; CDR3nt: TGCAGTGCTATCTTGTCTTTCGAGCAGTACTTC; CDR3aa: CSAILSFEQYF
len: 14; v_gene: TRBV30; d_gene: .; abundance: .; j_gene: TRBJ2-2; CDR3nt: TGTGCCTGGAGATTCAGCGCTAACACCGGGGAGCTGTTTTTT; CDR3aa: CAWRFSANTGELFF
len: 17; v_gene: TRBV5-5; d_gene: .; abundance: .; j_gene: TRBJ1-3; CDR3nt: TGTGCCAGCAGCTTGTTAGGGCAGGGTTCTTCTGGAAACACCATATATTTT; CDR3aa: CASSLLGQGSSGNTIYF
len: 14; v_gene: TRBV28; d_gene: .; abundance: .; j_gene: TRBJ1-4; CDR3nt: TGTGCCAGCAGTCCCGGTGGGCAGAATGAAAAACTGTTTTTT; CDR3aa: CASSPGGQNEKLFF
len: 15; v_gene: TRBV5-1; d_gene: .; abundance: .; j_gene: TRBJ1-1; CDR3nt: TGCGCCAGCAGCTTGAATGTTGCGGGGGCTGGTGAAGCTTTCTTT; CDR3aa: CASSLNVAGAGEAFF
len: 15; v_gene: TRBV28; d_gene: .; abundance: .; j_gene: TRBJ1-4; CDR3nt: TGTGCCAGCAGGTATAGCTTCGGGGGTAATGAAAAACTGTTTTTT; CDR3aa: CASRYSFGGNEKLFF
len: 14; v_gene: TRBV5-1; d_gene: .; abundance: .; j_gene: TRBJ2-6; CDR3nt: TGCGCCAGCAAATCGTCCTCTGGGGCCAACGTCCTGACTTTC; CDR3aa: CASKSSSGANVLTF
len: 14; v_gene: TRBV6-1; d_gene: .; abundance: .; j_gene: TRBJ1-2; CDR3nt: TGTGCCAGCAGTGACCCTCAGGGGAGTTATGGCTACACCTTC; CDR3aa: CASSDPQGSYGYTF
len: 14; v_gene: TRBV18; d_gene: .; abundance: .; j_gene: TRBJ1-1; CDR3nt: TGTGCCAGCTCACCATCGGACATTCTGACTGAAGCTTTCTTT; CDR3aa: CASSPSDILTEAFF
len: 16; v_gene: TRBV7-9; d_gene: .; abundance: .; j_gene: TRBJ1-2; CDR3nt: TGTGCCAGCAGCTTAGTCCCAGGACATCCGAACTATGGCTACACCTTC; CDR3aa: CASSLVPGHPNYGYTF
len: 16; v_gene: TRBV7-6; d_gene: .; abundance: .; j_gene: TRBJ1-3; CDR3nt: TGTGCCAGCAGCTTAGGAGGGGGGGAATCTGGAAACACCATATATTTT; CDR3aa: CASSLGGGESGNTIYF
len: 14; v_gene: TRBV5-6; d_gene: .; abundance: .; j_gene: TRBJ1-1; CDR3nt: TGTGCCAGCAGCTTGGAGGTCGCGGGTCGTAAAGCTTTCTTT; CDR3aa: CASSLEVAGRKAFF
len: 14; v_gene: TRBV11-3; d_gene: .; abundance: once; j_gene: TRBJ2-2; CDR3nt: TGTGCCAGCAGCCCTTACACGAACACCGGGGAGCTGTTTTTT; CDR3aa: CASSPYTNTGELFF
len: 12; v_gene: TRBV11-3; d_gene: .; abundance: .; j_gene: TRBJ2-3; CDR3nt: TGTGCCAGCAGCTCCCGGGCAGATACGCAGTATTTT; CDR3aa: CASSSRADTQYF
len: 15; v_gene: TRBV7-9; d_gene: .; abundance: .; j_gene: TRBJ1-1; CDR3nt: TGTGCCAGCAGCTTAGCGGGGGGGACGAACACTGAAGCTTTCTTT; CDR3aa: CASSLAGGTNTEAFF
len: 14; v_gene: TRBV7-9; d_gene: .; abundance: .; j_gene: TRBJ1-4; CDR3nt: TGTGCCAGCAGCTCACGGACTCTTAATGAAAAACTGTTTTTT; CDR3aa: CASSSRTLNEKLFF
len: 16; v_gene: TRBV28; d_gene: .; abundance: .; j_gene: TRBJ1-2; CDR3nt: TGTGCCAGCAGCTTACCTTACAGGGCGTCGTACTATGGCTACACCTTC; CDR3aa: CASSLPYRASYYGYTF
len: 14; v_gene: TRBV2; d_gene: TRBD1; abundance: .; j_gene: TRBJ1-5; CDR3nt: TGTGCCAGCAGTGACAGGGGGCAGAATCAGCCCCAGCATTTT; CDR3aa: CASSDRGQNQPQHF
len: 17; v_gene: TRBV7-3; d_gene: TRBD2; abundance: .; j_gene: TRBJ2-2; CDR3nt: TGTGCCAGCAGCTTAATGGCTAGCGGCCCGAACACCGGGGAGCTGTTTTTT; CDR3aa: CASSLMASGPNTGELFF
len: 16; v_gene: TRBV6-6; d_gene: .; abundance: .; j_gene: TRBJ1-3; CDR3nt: TGTGCCAGCAGTTACTCGAAGGATTTGAGGGGAAACACCATATATTTT; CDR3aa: CASSYSKDLRGNTIYF
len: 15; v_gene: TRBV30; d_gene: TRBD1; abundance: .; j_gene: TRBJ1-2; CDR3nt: TGTGCCTGGGGTCGTTACAGGGGTATAAACTATGGCTACACCTTC; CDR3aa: CAWGRYRGINYGYTF